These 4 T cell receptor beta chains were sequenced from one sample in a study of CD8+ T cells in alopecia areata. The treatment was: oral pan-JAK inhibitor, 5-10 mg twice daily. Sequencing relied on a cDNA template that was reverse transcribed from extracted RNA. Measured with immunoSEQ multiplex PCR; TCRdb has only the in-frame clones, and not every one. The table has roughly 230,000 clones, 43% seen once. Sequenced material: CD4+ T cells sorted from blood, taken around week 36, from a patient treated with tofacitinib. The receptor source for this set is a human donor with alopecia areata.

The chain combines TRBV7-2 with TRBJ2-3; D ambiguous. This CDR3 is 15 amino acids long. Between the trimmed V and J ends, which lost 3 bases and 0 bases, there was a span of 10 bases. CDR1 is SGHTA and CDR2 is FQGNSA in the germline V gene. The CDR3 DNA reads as TGTGCCAGCAGCTTCCCGAGGAGTAGCACAGATACGCAGTATTTT. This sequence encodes CASSFPRSSTDTQYF.

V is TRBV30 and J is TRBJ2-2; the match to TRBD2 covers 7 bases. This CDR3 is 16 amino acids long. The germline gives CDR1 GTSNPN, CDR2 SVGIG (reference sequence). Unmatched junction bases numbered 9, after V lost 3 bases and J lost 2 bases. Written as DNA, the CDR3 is TGTGCCTGGAGCGAAGGACTAGTAGTTAACACCGGGGAGCTGTTTTTT. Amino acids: CAWSEGLVVNTGELFF.

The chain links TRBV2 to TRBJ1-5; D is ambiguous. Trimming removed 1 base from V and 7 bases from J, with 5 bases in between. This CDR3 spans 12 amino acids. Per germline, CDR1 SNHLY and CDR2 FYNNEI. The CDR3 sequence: CASSEVGQPQHF. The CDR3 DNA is TGTGCCAGCAGTGAAGTCGGCCAGCCCCAGCATTTT.

CDR3 nucleotides: TGTGCCCCGAACCGGACAGGGGACGAGCAGTACTTC. This sequence encodes CAPNRTGDEQYF. This chain connects TRBV30 to TRBJ2-7, with 9 bases aligning to TRBD1. The V segment lost 8 bases and the J segment 5 bases; nucleotides outside the gene matches: 7. CDR1 GTSNPN and CDR2 SVGIG come from the germline V gene (reference sequence). CDR3 size: 12 residues.